A selection of T cell receptor beta chains follows, all from one sample in a study of vaccination and CD4 T cells after COVID-19. TCRdb reprocessed the PCR reads via MiXCR and lists one record per CDR3 protein. This sample carries tens of thousands of distinct CDR3 sequences, about 30% of them seen once, and the ten largest clones take approximately 10%. No antigen has been assigned to these receptors. The specimen comprised CD4+ T cells from blood, cultured in vitro, sampled about 7 months after SARS-CoV-2 vaccination. The receptors were gathered from a human donor who had recovered from COVID-19. CDR3s include the opening cysteine and the closing phenylalanine or tryptophan. Fields, in order: CDR3 protein, J gene, clone size, V gene. Clone size is not always given. Where it is, it says once, few, many or a class for expanded clones.

CDR3: CASSLARAVIRQETQYF; J: TRBJ2-5; size: few; V: TRBV7-9
CDR3: CASSEEYGLGGSGANVLTF; J: TRBJ2-6; size: NA; V: TRBV6-1
CDR3: CASSFDGINHSPLHF; J: TRBJ1-6; size: NA; V: TRBV27
CDR3: CASSLGTAYNEQFF; J: TRBJ2-1; size: NA; V: TRBV7-2
CDR3: CASSFLAGVADTQYF; J: TRBJ2-3; size: NA; V: TRBV27
CDR3: CASSTTRQGAVEQYF; J: TRBJ2-7; size: medium-sized; V: TRBV11-2
CDR3: CSARVPAETQYF; J: TRBJ2-5; size: few; V: TRBV20-1
CDR3: CASSLEILAYNEQFF; J: TRBJ2-1; size: few; V: TRBV7-6
CDR3: CASSRMAGPSYEQYF; J: TRBJ2-7; size: NA; V: TRBV9
CDR3: CASSFLPTSGVSYEQYF; J: TRBJ2-7; size: few; V: TRBV7-2
CDR3: CASRVTDRAYQETQYF; J: TRBJ2-5; size: NA; V: TRBV5-1
CDR3: CASSLDGNQPQHF; J: TRBJ1-5; size: few; V: TRBV7-9
CDR3: CASSLYRQPQHF; J: TRBJ1-5; size: medium-sized; V: TRBV28
CDR3: CASSPTTTTTDTQYF; J: TRBJ2-3; size: NA; V: TRBV18
CDR3: CATRQTYRGTSTDTQYF; J: TRBJ2-3; size: NA; V: TRBV24-1
CDR3: CASRAGTALEAFF; J: TRBJ1-1; size: few; V: TRBV6-1
CDR3: CASSQQGANTEAFF; J: TRBJ1-1; size: NA; V: TRBV19
CDR3: CASSRQPTGELFF; J: TRBJ2-2; size: few; V: TRBV7-3
CDR3: CSAQRGSYQETQYF; J: TRBJ2-5; size: NA; V: TRBV20-1
CDR3: CSAMAGSYEQYF; J: TRBJ2-7; size: few; V: TRBV20-1
CDR3: CASSSQGYGYTF; J: TRBJ1-2; size: NA; V: TRBV12-3/TRBV12-4
CDR3: CASSALALTSGGRDTQYF; J: TRBJ2-3; size: few; V: TRBV27
CDR3: CSARPRSIYEQYF; J: TRBJ2-7; size: few; V: TRBV20-1
CDR3: CSASVGGNSPLHF; J: TRBJ1-6; size: few; V: TRBV20-1
CDR3: CSAGWQGGDQPQHF; J: TRBJ1-5; size: NA; V: TRBV20-1
CDR3: CSQTRNSYNEQFF; J: TRBJ2-1; size: NA; V: TRBV20-1
CDR3: CASRLGGSNEKLFF; J: TRBJ1-4; size: NA; V: TRBV6-1
CDR3: CASSEGWDTQYF; J: TRBJ2-3; size: few; V: TRBV2
CDR3: CASSLVGRTLTYEQYF; J: TRBJ2-7; size: NA; V: TRBV7-2
CDR3: CASSQLGGRTDTQYF; J: TRBJ2-3; size: NA; V: TRBV4-1
CDR3: CASSPAIQETQYF; J: TRBJ2-5; size: once; V: TRBV18
CDR3: CATSGGYQNIQYF; J: TRBJ2-4; size: NA; V: TRBV10-3
CDR3: CASSLGHNYGYTF; J: TRBJ1-2; size: NA; V: TRBV7-9
CDR3: CASRGDREETQYF; J: TRBJ2-5; size: NA; V: TRBV2
CDR3: CATSRDQYTGRSTDTQYF; J: TRBJ2-3; size: NA; V: TRBV15
CDR3: CASTIAPSRGKETQYF; J: TRBJ2-5; size: few; V: TRBV6-2/TRBV6-3
CDR3: CASSSPRAAGETKRGNTYNEQFF; J: TRBJ2-1; size: NA; V: TRBV7-2
CDR3: CASSPDWATGELFF; J: TRBJ2-2; size: few; V: TRBV7-9
CDR3: CASSQDRGAYGYTF; J: TRBJ1-2; size: NA; V: TRBV4-3
CDR3: CASSRGLAGISGANVLTF; J: TRBJ2-6; size: NA; V: TRBV5-1
CDR3: CASRRGLNTEAFF; J: TRBJ1-1; size: medium-sized; V: TRBV6-2/TRBV6-3
CDR3: CASSLTQGARYGYTF; J: TRBJ1-2; size: NA; V: TRBV11-3
CDR3: CASSEEPDGTSGGNTDTQYF; J: TRBJ2-3; size: NA; V: TRBV5-4
CDR3: CASSRLAGGIDEQFF; J: TRBJ2-1; size: NA; V: TRBV4-3
CDR3: CATSVGSGRTNTGELFF; J: TRBJ2-2; size: NA; V: TRBV24-1
CDR3: CASSQDVPAESYTDTQYF; J: TRBJ2-3; size: NA; V: TRBV4-1
CDR3: CASSFTGTGGYTF; J: TRBJ1-2; size: NA; V: TRBV6-5
CDR3: CASSQQGRTEAFF; J: TRBJ1-1; size: medium-sized; V: TRBV27
CDR3: CASSLEGTYTEAFF; J: TRBJ1-1; size: NA; V: TRBV7-8
CDR3: CAISVQGYNTEAFF; J: TRBJ1-1; size: NA; V: TRBV10-3
CDR3: CTSSDTEEGGSLYEQYF; J: TRBJ2-7; size: few; V: TRBV1